This T cell receptor (beta chain) originates from a study of blood T cell repertoires in COVID-19. In the study overall: Italy, Spain and the United States were the sources of the convalescent and acute COVID-19 samples. PBMCs, B-cell-depleted T cells, or T cells were the source of the cDNA or gDNA that made up the material.

In the study's own analysis: Amplification from reference gene primers served as the basis for estimated nucleated cell counts. Some clones are missing from TCRdb's copy, which holds only in-frame ones; the method was immunoSEQ multiplex PCR. The V and J calls and clone size were taken over from that table, and D and trimming were inferred from the DNA. Here the sample spans over 250,000 clones, around 90% being singletons. This CDR3 spans 15 amino acids. V trimming: 6 bases; J trimming: 2 bases; junction bases outside the gene matches: 3. Germline loops: CDR1 MNHEY, CDR2 SMNVEV (reference sequence).

The sequenced material came from peripheral blood. This chain joins TRBV27 and TRBJ2-1; the match to TRBD2 covers 11 bases. This TCR was recovered from a woman in her thirties or forties who had recovered from COVID-19. CDR3 nucleotide sequence: TGTGCCAGCAGCCGGGGACTAGCGGCCTACAATGAGCAGTTCTTC. It translates to CASSRGLAAYNEQFF.